This T cell receptor (beta chain) is from a study of beta chain features in type 1 diabetes. Study-level findings and limits: People with Type 1 diabetes carried modestly yet significantly shorter TCRB CDR3s in all four CD4+ subsets. Healthy donors had naive, central memory and Treg TCRB repertoires that appeared less similar than those seen among patients.

This CDR3 contains 15 residues. V shed 5 bases and J 5 bases; nucleotides not matched to a gene: 11. The germline gives CDR1 SGHAT, CDR2 FQNNGV. Remarks on this clone: Its antigen is as yet unknown.

Donors underwent one heparinised blood draw, around 100 mL on average. Sorting of CD4+ naive, central memory, regulatory and stem cell-like memory cells was performed via CD45RO/CCR7/CD25/CD127/CD95/CD27. Since all of the isolated RNA was reverse transcribed, expressed TCRB transcripts were what got sequenced. Each sample of naive, central memory or regulatory T cells had, on average, around 3.5 million reads. Using immunoSEQ multiplex PCR, the repertoire was profiled, and TCRdb retains in-frame clones only, with some absent. The sample has 300,000 to 350,000 clones; 13% are singletons. The receptor's source is a young woman with type 1 diabetes. This chain connects TRBV11-2 to TRBJ1-1; TRBD1 agrees at 7 bases. The sample consisted of naive CD4+ T cells from blood. The CDR3 DNA reads as TGTGCCAGCAGCCCCTGGGCAGGGGGAAGTACTGAAGCTTTCTTT. Residues: CASSPWAGGSTEAFF.